This T cell receptor beta chain was identified during a study of tumor and adjacent non-tumor tissue in lung cancer. Study observations and caveats: Significantly higher TCR diversity was found in tumor than normal lung.

RNA was extracted from bulk tissue without any cell sorting. A modified ARM-PCR protocol with three rounds of nested PCR amplified TCRbeta. One entry per CDR3 protein, called by TCRdb with MiXCR from the multiplex PCR reads. The data hold tens of thousands of distinct CDR3 sequences, with roughly 72% observed a single time. The germline gives CDR1 DFQATT, CDR2 SNEGSKA (reference sequence). The CDR3 covers 16 residues. J was trimmed by 8 bases and V by 7 bases; bases with no gene match: 14. For this clonotype: The antigen is undetermined.

This chain joins TRBV20-1 and TRBJ2-2, with 12 positions matching TRBD2. Sequenced input: lung tumor tissue. The source of this sequence is a woman in her thirties or forties with non-small cell lung cancer. DNA of the CDR3: TGCAGTGTTTCTTCGGTCCTAGCGGGAGGGTTAGGGGAGCTGTTTTTT. Amino acid sequence: CSVSSVLAGGLGELFF.